Included here is one T cell receptor (beta chain) sequence, with context. This sample was included in a study of OX40 agonist ivuxolimab in advanced cancers. TCRdb's copy holds only in-frame clones and misses some; the assay was immunoSEQ multiplex PCR. The table lists about 49,000 clones, approximately 84% of them singletons. Germline-derived CDR1 and CDR2 are SGHTA and FQGNSA. V was pared by 1 base and J by 1 base, with 13 bases between. This CDR3 has 17 residues. The sample was CD4+ or CD8+ T cells sorted from blood, taken in a trial of the OX40 agonist ivuxolimab. The receptor was derived from an adult with an advanced solid tumor such as melanoma, head and neck, liver or kidney cancer. This chain links TRBV7-2 with TRBJ1-4; D may be TRBD1 (6 bases). This CDR3 reads CASSLGWGAGTNEKLFF. In DNA, the CDR3 is TGTGCCAGCAGCTTAGGATGGGGGGCCGGAACTAATGAAAAACTGTTTTTT.